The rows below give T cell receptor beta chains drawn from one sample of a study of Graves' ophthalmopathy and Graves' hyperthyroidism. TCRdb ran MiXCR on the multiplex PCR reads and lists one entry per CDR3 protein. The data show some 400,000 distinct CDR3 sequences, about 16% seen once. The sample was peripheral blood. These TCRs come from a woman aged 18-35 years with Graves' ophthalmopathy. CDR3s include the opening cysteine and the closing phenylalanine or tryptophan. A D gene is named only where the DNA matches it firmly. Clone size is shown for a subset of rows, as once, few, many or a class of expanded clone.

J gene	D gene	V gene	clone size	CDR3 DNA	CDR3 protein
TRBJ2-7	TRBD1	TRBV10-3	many	TGTGCCATCAGGGGCGCCGGACAGGGCTACGAGCAGTACTTC	CAIRGAGQGYEQYF
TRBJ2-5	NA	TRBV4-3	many	TGCGCCAGCAGCCAAAGGGGGGGATGGGAGACCCAGTACTTC	CASSQRGGWETQYF
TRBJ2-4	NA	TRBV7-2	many	TGTGCCAGCAGCTTAATGGGCTCCAAAAACATTCAGTACTTC	CASSLMGSKNIQYF
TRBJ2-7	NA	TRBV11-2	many	TGTGCCAGCAGCTTAAGTGGCGGGGCCTTCTCCTACGAGCAGTACTTC	CASSLSGGAFSYEQYF
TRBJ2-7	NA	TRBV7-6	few	TGTGCCAGCAGCTCGCTTCTAGACAGTCCTCTTATTTACGAGCAGTACTTC	CASSSLLDSPLIYEQYF
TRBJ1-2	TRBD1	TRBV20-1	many	TGCAGTGCTAGGAGACAGGGTGCTGGCTACACCTTC	CSARRQGAGYTF
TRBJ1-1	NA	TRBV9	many	TGTGCCAGCAGCGTAGGAGCAGGAGTGAACACTGAAGCTTTCTTT	CASSVGAGVNTEAFF
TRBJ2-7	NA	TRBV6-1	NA	TGTGCCAGCAAAGTCTCGCTTGGCTACGAGCAGTACTTC	CASKVSLGYEQYF
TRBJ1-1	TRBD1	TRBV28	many	TGTGCCAGCAGTTTATGGCAGGGGGCAATTGGCACTGAAGCTTTCTTT	CASSLWQGAIGTEAFF
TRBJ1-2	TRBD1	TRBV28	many	TGTGCCAGCAGCGGGACAGCCTATGGCTACACCTTC	CASSGTAYGYTF
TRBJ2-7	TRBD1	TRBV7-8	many	TGTGCCAGCAGCTTGACGGGACAGGGGTTCTACGAGCAGTACTTC	CASSLTGQGFYEQYF
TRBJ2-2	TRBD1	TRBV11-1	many	TGTGCCAGCAGCCCGAGGGACAGGTGGCACACCGGGGAGCTGTTTTTT	CASSPRDRWHTGELFF
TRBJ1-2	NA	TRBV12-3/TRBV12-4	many	TGTGCCAGCAGTTCCATACCGACGGGAAACTATGGCTACACCTTC	CASSSIPTGNYGYTF
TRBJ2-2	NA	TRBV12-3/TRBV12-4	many	TGTGCCAGCAGCCCCGGGACAAGGGTGTCCGGGGAGCTGTTTTTT	CASSPGTRVSGELFF
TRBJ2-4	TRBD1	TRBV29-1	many	TGCAGCGTTGTGGGATTCGACAGGGCGGGCAAAAACATTCAGTACTTC	CSVVGFDRAGKNIQYF
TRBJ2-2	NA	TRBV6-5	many	TGTGCCAGCACTTTTTTCCTGAACACCGGGGAGCTGTTTTTT	CASTFFLNTGELFF
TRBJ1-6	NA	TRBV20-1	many	TGCAGTGCTAAGGACGGCGTTAGCTCCTATAATTCACCCCTCCACTTT	CSAKDGVSSYNSPLHF